Listed here are 19 T cell receptor beta chains from one sample, sequenced in a study of diagnostic markers for celiac disease. TCRdb re-called the reads, yielding one record per CDR3 amino acid sequence without DNA. The table for this sample gives under 6,000 distinct CDR3 sequences. The source material was either unsorted cells or a sorted T cell fraction (not recorded which). All receptors derive from a human donor. This table probably holds off-target reads from a library built for another chain.

The chain uses TRBV5-1 and TRBJ2-7; the TCRdb D gene call, TRBD2, has no DNA to confirm it. The CDR3 runs 19 residues. Germline-derived CDR1 and CDR2 are SGHRS and YFSETQ. The CDR3 sequence is CASSQDPGLAGLSSYEQYF.

The gene calls are TRBV2 and TRBJ1-3; the TRBD1 assignment by TCRdb is unverifiable without DNA. The CDR3 runs to 15 residues. Germline CDR1 and CDR2: SNHLY and FYNNEI. The CDR3 region is CASSKTGITGNTIYF.

This clonotype registers medium-sized by frequency. The genes are TRBV25-1 and TRBJ2-1; there is no DNA to check the TCRdb D call of TRBD1. The germline V gene encodes CDR1 MGHDK and CDR2 SYGVNS. The CDR3 covers 15 residues. The CDR3 reads CASSGLGPSYNEQFF.

The CDR3: CASSLGAGGATFF. V gene TRBV12-3 or TRBV12-4 combines with J gene TRBJ1-1; as DNA is missing, the TRBD1 call by TCRdb cannot be tested. The CDR3 covers 13 residues.

In terms of frequency, this clonotype is medium-sized (0.01 to 0.1%). The J gene is TRBJ2-3, the V gene TRBV15; TCRdb gives TRBD2 as the D gene, but with no DNA this cannot be confirmed. Per germline, CDR1 LNHNV and CDR2 YYDKDF (reference sequence). CDR3 length: 14 residues. The CDR3 here is CATRTSGGARTQYF.

The V gene is TRBV7-2, the J gene TRBJ1-1; the TCRdb call, TRBD1, lacks DNA for checking. The CDR3 length is 15 residues. The V gene's germline CDR1 is SGHTA and CDR2 FQGNSA. CDR3 loop: CASSPMGQQNTEAFF.

This rearrangement joins TRBV7-9 to TRBJ2-1. From germline, CDR1 is SEHNR and CDR2 FQNEAQ (reference sequence). The CDR3 length is 14 residues. CDR3 protein: CASSFPWVYNEQFF.

The chain uses TRBV4-3 and TRBJ2-4. Germline V gives CDR1 LGHNA, CDR2 YSLEER. The CDR3 is made up of 17 amino acids. The CDR3 loop is CASSQDSLLGAKNIQYF.

The chain recombines TRBV11-2 with TRBJ1-1. The CDR3 is 12 amino acids. In germline, CDR1 is SGHAT, CDR2 FQNNGV. Here the CDR3 reads CASSLVGTEAFF. Supplemented by reference TRBV11-2 and TRBJ1-1, the full variable domain reads EAGVAQSPRYKIIEKRQSVAFWCNPISGHATLYWYQQILGQGPKLLIQFQNNGVVDDSQLPKDRFSAERLKGVDSTLKIQPAKLEDSAVYLCASSLVGTEAFFGQGTRLTVV.

Measured by frequency, this clonotype is medium-sized (0.01 to 0.1%). The gene calls are TRBV9 and TRBJ1-2. The CDR3 runs 12 residues. The germline CDR1 and CDR2 sequences are SGDLS and YYNGEE. CDR3 amino acids: CASSRPNYGYTF.

Frequency places this clonotype as medium-sized. The V gene is TRBV5-1, the J gene TRBJ2-1; TCRdb indicates TRBD2, and absent DNA this call remains unverified. Germline CDR1 reads SGHRS; CDR2 reads YFSETQ. CDR3 length equals 19 residues. CDR3 residues: CASSAGTSGRRGSYNEQFF.

This sequence joins TRBV30 and TRBJ2-3; TCRdb picks TRBD2, but there is no DNA to check that call. The germline V gene has CDR1 GTSNPN and CDR2 SVGIG (reference sequence). This CDR3 is built from 13 residues. The CDR3 reads CAWSFSLADTQYF.

This chain uses TRBV7-2 with TRBJ2-2. The CDR3 contains 12 residues. The germline gives CDR1 SGHTA, CDR2 FQGNSA. This CDR3 reads CASSYNRGELFF.

The V call is TRBV20-1, the J call TRBJ1-1. CDR1 and CDR2 (germline): DFQATT, SNEGSKA (reference sequence). This CDR3 is 13 amino acids long. This CDR3 is CSATQVYNTEAFF.

J is TRBJ1-4 and V is TRBV5-4. The CDR3 has 14 residues. Germline V gene data show CDR1 as SGHNT and CDR2 as YYREEE (reference sequence). CDR3 loop: CASSREGFNEKLFF. Variable domain in full (rest from reference TRBV5-4 and TRBJ1-4): ETGVTQSPTHLIKTRGQQVTLRCSSQSGHNTVSWYQQALGQGPQFIFQYYREEENGRGNFPPRFSGLQFPNYSSELNVNALELDDSALYLCASSREGFNEKLFFGSGTQLSVL.

According to its frequency, this clonotype is medium-sized. The rearrangement uses TRBV6-5 and TRBJ2-7. Germline CDR1 and CDR2: MNHEY and SVGAGI. There are 13 residues in the CDR3. CDR3 loop: CATQRQGPYEQYF.

This clonotype is identified as medium-sized from frequency. CDR3: CASNGAYGAFF. This chain links TRBV6-5 with TRBJ1-1. Germline-derived CDR1 and CDR2 are MNHEY and SVGAGI. CDR3 length: 11 residues.

The genes are TRBV11-2 and TRBJ2-1. Per germline, CDR1 SGHAT and CDR2 FQNNGV. The CDR3 has 13 amino acids. CDR3 sequence reads: CASSLEEYNEQFF. Filled out from reference TRBV11-2 and TRBJ2-1, the complete variable domain reads EAGVAQSPRYKIIEKRQSVAFWCNPISGHATLYWYQQILGQGPKLLIQFQNNGVVDDSQLPKDRFSAERLKGVDSTLKIQPAKLEDSAVYLCASSLEEYNEQFFGPGTRLTVL.

The chain couples TRBV10-3 to TRBJ1-2; the D call of TRBD1 rests on TCRdb alone, since no DNA is present to check it. The germline V gene has CDR1 ENHRY and CDR2 SYGVKD. The CDR3 sequence is 14 residues long. This CDR3 is CAIRPDSLGGGYTF.